This T cell receptor (beta chain) was documented in a study of blood T cell repertoires in COVID-19. Under the authors' procedure: From reference gene primer amplification, estimates of nucleated cell counts were derived. The assay was immunoSEQ multiplex PCR, and TCRdb's table has in-frame clones only and misses some. That table gives V, J and clone size, and the DNA gave D and trimming. The profile shows a few hundred thousand clones, 85% to 90% of them singletons. Recruits, aged about 18 to 89 years, lived in under 25 US areas. Source material: PBMCs or T cells enriched from blood (not recorded which). The source of this sequence is a woman aged 18-29 years who had recovered from COVID-19.

CDR3 sequence reads: CASSRQEANYGYTF. The CDR3 coding sequence is TGTGCCAGTAGTCGACAGGAAGCTAACTATGGCTACACCTTC. This chain uses TRBV19 with TRBJ1-2; a possible D gene is TRBD1 (6 bases). V was clipped by 5 bases and J by 0 bases, with 10 bases between them. From germline, CDR1 is LNHDA and CDR2 SQIVND (reference sequence). This CDR3 is built from 14 residues.